Below, 8 T cell receptor beta chains from the same sample are listed, as sequenced in a study of shared clonotypes between healthy human individuals. The assay was immunoSEQ multiplex PCR, and TCRdb's table has in-frame clones only and misses some. This repertoire shows nearly 2 million clones, about 94% found once; its top ten account for roughly 1.2%. Naive CD8 cells, CD45RO-negative and positively selected for CCR7, excluded terminally differentiated effector memory CD45RA+ cells. What was sequenced was naive CD8+ T cells sorted from blood. All receptors come from a young man in good health.

This clone has a single count. V gene TRBV5-1 combines with J gene TRBJ2-2, with TRBD2 matching 7 bases. There are 14 residues in the CDR3. The J segment lost 7 bases and the V segment lost 4 bases, leaving 7 bases of the junction unmatched. Per the germline V gene, CDR1 is SGHRS and CDR2 is YFSETQ. The CDR3 DNA reads as TGCGCCAGCAGCCCCGGACTAGTTGGCGGGGAGCTGTTTTTT. Its translation: CASSPGLVGGELFF.

The chain recombines TRBV28 with TRBJ2-7; 9 nucleotides agree with TRBD1. V gave up 6 bases and J gave up 2 bases; unmatched junction bases: 5. Germline assignment: CDR1 MDHEN and CDR2 SYDVKM. The CDR3 is 14 amino acids. The DNA of the CDR3 is TGTGCCAGCAGCGGCGGGACAGGGACCTACGAGCAGTACTTC. Residues: CASSGGTGTYEQYF.

The J gene is TRBJ2-3, the V gene TRBV30, with 9 bases lining up with TRBD2. Germline CDR1 GTSNPN, CDR2 SVGIG (reference sequence). Trimming at V came to 0 bases and at J to 5 bases, leaving 9 bases not matched to a gene. The CDR3 contains 16 residues. The CDR3 DNA reads as TGTGCCTGGAGTGTACCACCGGGACTAGCTGGAGATACGCAGTATTTT. Protein sequence: CAWSVPPGLAGDTQYF. The variable domain in full, completed from reference TRBV30 and TRBJ2-3, reads SQTIHQWPATLVQPVGSPLSLECTVEGTSNPNLYWYRQAAGRGLQLLFYSVGIGQISSEVPQNLSASRPQDRQFILSSKKLLLSDSGFYLCAWSVPPGLAGDTQYFGPGTRLTVL.

A remark on this clone: At the DNA level, this CDR3 is encoded by other sequences in the same sample as well. The chain links TRBV29-1 to TRBJ2-2, with D uncertain. This CDR3 has 12 amino acids. CDR1 and CDR2 from the germline V gene are SQVTM and ANQGSEA. The V and J ends lost 1 base and 7 bases respectively, with 7 bases between them. CDR3 sequence reads: CSVEGPGGELFF. The CDR3 bases are TGCAGCGTTGAAGGGCCGGGCGGGGAGCTGTTTTTT.

The chain uses TRBV13 and TRBJ2-2; 11 nucleotides match TRBD2. V lost 5 bases to trimming and J lost 3 bases; unmatched junction nucleotides: 5. This CDR3 contains 16 residues. The germline gives CDR1 PRHDT, CDR2 FYEKMQ (reference sequence). Here the CDR3 DNA reads TGTGCCAGCAGCCCGGGACTAGCGGATTACACCGGGGAGCTGTTTTTT. Its translation: CASSPGLADYTGELFF.

The genes are TRBV6-5 and TRBJ2-5; D possibly corresponds to TRBD2 (6 bases). The germline gives CDR1 MNHEY, CDR2 SVGAGI. V lost 6 bases to trimming and J lost 7 bases, with 21 bases between them. CDR3 length equals 15 residues. The CDR3 loop is CASRPGDSLGWTQYF. The CDR3 DNA is TGTGCCAGCAGACCCGGGGACTCCTTAGGGTGGACCCAGTACTTC.

The chain links TRBV7-6 to TRBJ1-6; D unresolved. V shed 5 bases and J shed 7 bases, with 15 bases lying between them. This CDR3 is 15 amino acids long. Looked up from germline, CDR1 is SGHVS and CDR2 is FNYEAQ. The CDR3 DNA reads as TGTGCCAGCAGCGCCCACGTAGACAAGAATTCACCCCTCCACTTT. Its protein product is CASSAHVDKNSPLHF.

A word on this clone: Other nucleotide sequences in the sample specify the same CDR3. The V gene is TRBV9, the J gene TRBJ2-7, with D possibly matching TRBD2 (5 bases). Trimming cost V 2 bases and J 0 bases, with 9 bases left between them. The CDR3 totals 14 residues. Germline V gives CDR1 SGDLS, CDR2 YYNGEE. CDR3 amino acids: CASSVGGDSYEQYF. The CDR3 bases are TGTGCCAGCAGCGTTGGAGGCGACTCCTACGAGCAGTACTTC.